This paragraph covers one T cell receptor (beta chain) sequence. This record belongs to a study of blood T cell repertoires in COVID-19. Study information: Samples of COVID-19 (acute and convalescent) were obtained from the United States, Italy and Spain.

Germline CDR1 reads LNHNV; CDR2 reads YYDKDF (reference sequence). The CDR3 has 12 amino acids. The V gene lost 0 bases and the J gene lost 11 bases, with 10 bases spanning the gap. How the authors handled the data: The assay estimated nucleated cells by amplifying reference gene primers. Some clones are missing from TCRdb's copy, which holds only in-frame ones; the method was immunoSEQ multiplex PCR. V, J and clone size were drawn from that table, and D and trimming were deduced from the DNA. The sample contains more than 70,000 clones, 70% to 80% of which appear only once. The sample consisted of peripheral blood. This receptor was obtained from a human donor in a cohort sampled during active COVID-19. The chain joins TRBV15 to TRBJ1-1, with D perhaps matching TRBD1 (5 bases). The chain's CDR3 is CATSRDQQEAFF. The DNA of the CDR3 is TGTGCCACCAGCAGAGACCAACAGGAGGCTTTCTTT.